This T cell receptor beta chain was identified in a study of blood T cell repertoires in COVID-19. In the source study's methods: Estimation of nucleated cell counts relied on the amplification of reference gene primers. Data came from immunoSEQ multiplex PCR; TCRdb stores just in-frame clones and leaves some out. The DNA was the basis for D and trimming; V, J and clone size are from that table. The table lists some 250,000 clones, more than 80% of them singletons. V gave up 3 bases and J gave up 2 bases, with 12 bases separating them. The CDR3 covers 15 residues. Germline V gives CDR1 SGHDT, CDR2 YYEEEE.

This sequence joins TRBV5-6 and TRBJ1-3, with D tentatively TRBD1 (6 bases). The sample consisted of peripheral blood. This receptor was identified in a woman of 80 years or more with COVID-19, enrolled during active disease. CDR3 nucleotides: TGTGCCAGCAGCTCGCGACAGGTGCCTGGAAACACCATATATTTT. This translates into CASSSRQVPGNTIYF. Drawing the rest from reference TRBV5-6 and TRBJ1-3, the complete variable domain is DAGVTQSPTHLIKTRGQQVTLRCSPKSGHDTVSWYQQALGQGPQFIFQYYEEEERQRGNFPDRFSGHQFPNYSSELNVNALLLGDSALYLCASSSRQVPGNTIYFGEGSWLTVV.